This TCR beta chain was observed in a study of blood T cells in healthy people across ages (dated by TCRdb to the mid-2010s). With regard to the full study: In model experiments, roughly one uniquely barcoded TCR beta cDNA molecule per two T cells was captured by template switching. To avoid experimental bias, donors of different ages were spread randomly across the sequencing lanes. Four age groups were formed from the donors: young (average roughly 15 years), middle-aged (approximately 40), aged (about 62) and long-lived (less than 85). Using deep sequencing normalized with unique cDNA molecular identifiers, the study measured how TCR beta repertoire diversity changes with age. Two additional independent replicas of 1 million unique cDNA reads from the same blood draw were analyzed for two donors (one aged 18 to 29 and one aged 80 or older).

Library preparation employed 5' RACE. Sequencer: Illumina HiSeq 2500. The second PCR ran for about 6 to 11 cycles and used a J-beta primer mix along with a sample-barcoded 5' primer. A template-switch 5' adaptor carrying 12 random nucleotides introduced a unique molecular identifier onto each TCR beta cDNA molecule. Each sample yielded at least 3 million CDR3-containing paired-end reads. First-strand cDNA synthesis was performed from all RNA using the Mint cDNA synthesis kit, with priming by a TRBC-specific oligonucleotide. All cDNA was treated with uracil-DNA glycosylase and then went through a first 18-cycle PCR with the universal primers M1SS and BC2_uni_R. The original pipeline was this. Each sample was normalized by randomly selecting 1 million high-quality reads, each carrying a distinct molecular identifier. Instead of being binned into consensus sequences, reads that shared molecular identifiers were thrown out. MiTCR, set to a Q25 quality threshold and the strictest error-elimination algorithm, was used for CDR3 identification, clonotype clustering and error correction. A nonparametric unseen species model with Euler transformation was used to estimate lower-bound total TCR beta diversity. TCRdb reworked the public reads: Q25 trimming with fastp, MiXCR clone assembly, productive beta chains retained. Duplicate CDR3 protein sequences are folded into a single record with the most common DNA and genes. These V and J calls derive from TCRdb rather than the authors' analysis. This sample lists around 1,500,000 distinct CDR3 sequences; 28% were detected once. Roughly 8.2% of the sample goes to the ten largest clones.

A word on this clonotype: Its antigen specificity is not known. Within one base of it there is no much larger clone, and no base qualities were kept.

What the authors observed across the whole study: Observed TCR beta diversity per million T cells fell roughly linearly with age, and a significant reduction was already apparent by age around 40. Because the CMV infection status of the donors was unknown, age-related changes in expanded clonotypes may potentially have been confounded. Estimates of total diversity based on one million sequenced T cells were regarded as lower bounds and as underestimates. Observed TCR beta diversity correlated strongly with the percentage of naive T cells measured by flow cytometry. Bulk unsorted PBMC profiling prevented conclusive comparison of naive and antigen-experienced compartments. The long-lived group showed more naive CD4+ T cells, fewer expanded clones and increased TCR diversity than the aged group, suggesting age selection.

For CDR1 and CDR2, the germline V gene (reference sequence) lists LGHDT and YNNKEL. V drops 2 bases and J drops 5 bases, leaving 21 bases in between. The CDR3, from cysteine to phenylalanine, totals 17 residues. Of all the DNA, just the CDR3 is kept, 51 bases in frame from base 1. Systemically healthy Caucasian individuals from Russia, about 38 in total and aged roughly 6 to 90 years, were included as donors. Roughly 9.5 milliliters of peripheral blood were drawn from each donor into EDTA-treated Vacutainer tubes. PBMCs were isolated by Ficoll-Paque density-gradient centrifugation, with at least 6 million obtained per sample. Trizol reagent was used to extract total RNA from PBMCs, with at least 5 micrograms per sample. For every donor, flow cytometry on a PBMC aliquot measured the percentage of naive CD45RAhigh/CD27high T cells.

The specimen was blood. The rearrangement joined TRBV3-1 to TRBJ1-2; TRBD1 is a weak D gene call, 5 bases matching. The sequence was collected from a woman aged 25-40 years in good health. Read as DNA, the sequence is TGTGCCAGCAGCCAACACCTTGCGGGACGCCCGGAGTATGGCTACACCTTC. Translated, it reads CASSQHLAGRPEYGYTF.